A single T cell receptor beta chain is shown here with its context. This sample stems from a study of human T cells and chemical hapten exposure. Background on the study: Small differences in pooled library volume mainly drove the variation in TCR yields per sample.

TCRdb used MiXCR to reprocess the RACE reads, holding one entry per CDR3 protein. Of 180,000 or so distinct CDR3 sequences in the sample, under 30% were seen once. Noted time point: patch test 3, about 24 weeks after DPC sensitization. Treatment defined: therapeutic diphenylcyclopropenone sensitization with weekly scalp DPC. Trimming took 5 bases from V and 3 from J; bases not matched to a gene: 8. This CDR3 is 14 amino acids long. The germline V gene has CDR1 SGHRS and CDR2 YFSETQ. Sequenced here: whole blood, sampled in connection with sensitization to the hapten diphenylcyclopropenone (DPC). The chain carries TRBV5-1 and TRBJ2-7; 7 bases match TRBD2. The source of this sequence is a woman in her thirties or forties with alopecia areata. Some clones in this sample may be carry-over from other donors' samples. CDR3 DNA sequence: TGCGCCAGCAGAGTGAGCGGGACGCACTACGAGCAGTACTTC. This gives the protein CASRVSGTHYEQYF.